The table lists the clone carrying this T cell receptor beta chain with many counts. Its antigen is as yet unknown. Time point in this sample: sample taken at primary tumor resection. No cells were sorted before sequencing. The whole RNA sequenced was extracted from tumor, nontumor lung or frozen PBMC. The donor population consisted of some 72 patients with untreated, early-stage non-small cell lung cancer. Unique molecular identifiers tagged every individual TCR cDNA molecule. TCRdb passed the 5' RACE reads through MiXCR, listing each CDR3 protein once. The sample contains approximately 92,000 distinct CDR3 sequences, 9.5% to 15% of which appear only once. This entry is derived from a study of spatial heterogeneity in lung cancer. Study at large: There were consistently more beta-chain sequences detected than alpha-chain sequences.

The V gene end was trimmed by 3 bases and the J gene end by 8 bases; junction bases not matched to a gene: 5. The CDR3 sequence is 14 residues long. Germline V CDR1 and CDR2: SGHTA, FQGNSA. Regarding the study as a whole: Ubiquitous expanded tumor TCRs appeared in blood more at resection than follow-up.

The clonotype was recovered from a male donor with early-stage non-small cell lung cancer. The specimen was PBMCs, collected at surgery. J is TRBJ2-3 and V is TRBV7-2; 10 nucleotides align to TRBD2. The CDR3 loop reads CASSLGTSVGTQYF. For the CDR3, the DNA is TGTGCCAGCAGCTTGGGGACTAGCGTGGGTACGCAGTATTTT.